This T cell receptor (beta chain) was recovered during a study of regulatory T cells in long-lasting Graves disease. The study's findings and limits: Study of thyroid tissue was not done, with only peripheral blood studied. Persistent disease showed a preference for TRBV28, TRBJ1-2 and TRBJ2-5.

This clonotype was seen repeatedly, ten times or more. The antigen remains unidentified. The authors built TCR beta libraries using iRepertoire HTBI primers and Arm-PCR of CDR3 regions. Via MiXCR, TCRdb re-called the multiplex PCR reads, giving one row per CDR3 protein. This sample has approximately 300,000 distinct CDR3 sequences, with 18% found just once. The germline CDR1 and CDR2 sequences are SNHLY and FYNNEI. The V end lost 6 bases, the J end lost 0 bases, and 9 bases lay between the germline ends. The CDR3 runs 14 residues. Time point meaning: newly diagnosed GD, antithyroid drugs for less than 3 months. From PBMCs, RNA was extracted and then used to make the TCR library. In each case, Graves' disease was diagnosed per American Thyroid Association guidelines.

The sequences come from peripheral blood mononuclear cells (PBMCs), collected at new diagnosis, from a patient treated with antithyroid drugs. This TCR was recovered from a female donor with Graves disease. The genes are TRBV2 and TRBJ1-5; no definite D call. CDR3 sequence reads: CASSGLYSNQPQHF. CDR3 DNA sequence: TGTGCCAGCAGCGGGCTTTATAGCAATCAGCCCCAGCATTTT.